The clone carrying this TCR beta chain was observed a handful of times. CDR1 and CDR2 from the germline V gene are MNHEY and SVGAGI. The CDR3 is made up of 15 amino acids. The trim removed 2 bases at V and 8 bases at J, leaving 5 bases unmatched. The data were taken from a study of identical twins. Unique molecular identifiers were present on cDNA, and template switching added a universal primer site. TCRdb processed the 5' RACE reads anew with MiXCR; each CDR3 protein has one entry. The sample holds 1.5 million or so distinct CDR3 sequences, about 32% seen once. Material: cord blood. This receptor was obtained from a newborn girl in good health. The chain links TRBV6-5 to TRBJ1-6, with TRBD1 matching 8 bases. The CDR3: CASSYDDRGDSPLHF. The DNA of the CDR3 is TGTGCCAGCAGTTACGACGACAGGGGCGATTCACCCCTCCACTTT.